One sample yielded the 9 T cell receptor beta chains listed below, sequenced in a study of T cell changes during pregnancy in multiple sclerosis. Libraries were prepared by immunoSEQ multiplex PCR; TCRdb keeps only in-frame clonotypes and omits some of them. The data show about 17,000 clones, 70% to 90% seen once. The source material was CD8+ T cells from peripheral blood mononuclear cells, sampled after pregnancy. These receptors originate from a female donor in good health, enrolled as a control in a pregnancy study.

V gene TRBV19 combines with J gene TRBJ1-1; the match to TRBD1 covers 7 bases. J lost 4 bases, V lost 6 bases, and 11 bases had no gene match. CDR1 and CDR2 (germline): LNHDA, SQIVND (reference sequence). This CDR3 is built from 15 residues. The CDR3 sequence is CASREQGQGFTEAFF. The CDR3 DNA reads as TGTGCCAGTAGAGAACAGGGGCAGGGGTTCACTGAAGCTTTCTTT.

This clone has a single count. This chain uses TRBV28 with TRBJ2-1; D perhaps matches TRBD1 (6 bases). Germline V gene data show CDR1 as MDHEN and CDR2 as SYDVKM. The CDR3 spans 12 residues. V was shortened by 8 bases and J by 9 bases, with 14 bases between the two germline ends. The CDR3 region has the DNA TGTGCCAGCGGGCGGACAGTTGGTGAGCAGTTCTTC. Translation gives CASGRTVGEQFF. The variable domain in full, with the rest retrieved from reference TRBV28 and TRBJ2-1, is DVKVTQSSRYLVKRTGEKVFLECVQDMDHENMFWYRQDPGLGLRLIYFSYDVKMKEKGDIPEGYSVSREKKERFSLILESASTNQTSMYLCASGRTVGEQFFGPGTRLTVL.

This chain joins TRBV27 and TRBJ2-7, with 7 bases fitting TRBD2. This CDR3 is 13 amino acids long. Looked up from germline, CDR1 is MNHEY and CDR2 is SMNVEV (reference sequence). The ends lost 7 bases at V and 4 bases at J; junction bases unmatched: 7. The CDR3: CASNGGSSYEQYF. CDR3 sequence (DNA): TGTGCCAGCAACGGCGGGAGTTCGTACGAGCAGTACTTC.

The chain carries TRBV6-4 and TRBJ2-3, with 9 bases lining up with TRBD2. This CDR3 region has 17 residues. CDR1 and CDR2 (germline): MRHNA, SNTAGT. V was pared by 0 bases and J by 5 bases, with 9 bases of the junction left unmatched. This CDR3 reads CASSDSGSSGAGDTQYF. The DNA of the CDR3 is TGTGCCAGCAGTGACTCTGGGTCTAGCGGGGCGGGAGATACGCAGTATTTT.

This chain connects TRBV19 to TRBJ1-1, with D uncertain. Per the germline V gene, CDR1 is LNHDA and CDR2 is SQIVND (reference sequence). This CDR3 spans 13 amino acids. V lost 8 bases to trimming and J lost 0 bases, with 10 bases between them. Here the CDR3 reads CASLDKMNTEAFF. As DNA, the CDR3 is TGTGCCAGTTTAGACAAGATGAACACTGAAGCTTTCTTT.

This rearrangement joins TRBV2 to TRBJ2-1, with 10 bases that match TRBD2. After removal of 8 bases from V and 2 bases from J, the junction contained 6 bases not matched to a gene. Germline CDR1 is SNHLY and CDR2 is FYNNEI. This CDR3 contains 15 residues. This CDR3 is CASWAGTSAYNEQFF. The CDR3 DNA sequence: TGTGCCAGCTGGGCCGGGACTAGCGCCTACAATGAGCAGTTCTTC.

The J gene is TRBJ2-7, the V gene TRBV5-6; no clear D gene. The CDR3 is 15 residues long. Trimming removed 4 bases at V and 2 bases at J, with 16 bases between. The germline V gene has CDR1 SGHDT and CDR2 YYEEEE. The CDR3 DNA sequence: TGTGCCAGCAGCCCTCGGCAGACTTACGCCTACGAGCAGTACTTC. Translated: CASSPRQTYAYEQYF. Drawing the rest from reference TRBV5-6 and TRBJ2-7, the complete variable domain is DAGVTQSPTHLIKTRGQQVTLRCSPKSGHDTVSWYQQALGQGPQFIFQYYEEEERQRGNFPDRFSGHQFPNYSSELNVNALLLGDSALYLCASSPRQTYAYEQYFGPGTRLTVT.

The chain has TRBV14 and TRBJ2-7, with 11 bases lining up with TRBD1. CDR1 SGHDN and CDR2 FVKESK come from the germline V gene. The CDR3 runs 16 residues. Trimming took 4 bases from V and 4 from J; bases not matched to a gene: 9. This chain's CDR3 is CASSRTGQGATYEQYF. Here the CDR3 DNA reads TGTGCCAGCAGCCGCACCGGACAGGGGGCAACGTACGAGCAGTACTTC.

The CDR3 reads CASSTLEGLAGDEQYF. In nucleotides, the CDR3 is TGTGCCAGTAGTACCCTGGAGGGACTAGCGGGGGACGAGCAGTACTTC. This rearrangement joins TRBV19 to TRBJ2-7; the match to TRBD2 covers 14 bases. This CDR3 region has 16 residues. V dropped 4 bases and J dropped 5; count of bases not matched to a gene: 7. Per the germline V gene, CDR1 is LNHDA and CDR2 is SQIVND (reference sequence).